Included here is one T cell receptor beta chain sequence, with context. The sample originates from a study of blood T cell repertoires in COVID-19. Trimming removed 0 bases at V and 6 bases at J, with 17 bases between. CDR3 length: 17 amino acids. CDR1 and CDR2 from the germline V gene are LNHDA and SQIVND (reference sequence). Repertoires were generated with immunoSEQ multiplex PCR, while TCRdb's copy carries only in-frame clones and drops some. The sample lists roughly 230,000 clones; approximately 86% were seen once. The sample comprised peripheral blood. This TCR came from a human donor in a cohort sampled during active COVID-19. The J gene is TRBJ1-4, the V gene TRBV19; maybe TRBD1 (6 bases). The CDR3 here is CASSIDPDRPRYEKLFF. DNA for the CDR3: TGTGCCAGTAGTATAGACCCAGACAGGCCTAGATATGAAAAACTGTTTTTT.